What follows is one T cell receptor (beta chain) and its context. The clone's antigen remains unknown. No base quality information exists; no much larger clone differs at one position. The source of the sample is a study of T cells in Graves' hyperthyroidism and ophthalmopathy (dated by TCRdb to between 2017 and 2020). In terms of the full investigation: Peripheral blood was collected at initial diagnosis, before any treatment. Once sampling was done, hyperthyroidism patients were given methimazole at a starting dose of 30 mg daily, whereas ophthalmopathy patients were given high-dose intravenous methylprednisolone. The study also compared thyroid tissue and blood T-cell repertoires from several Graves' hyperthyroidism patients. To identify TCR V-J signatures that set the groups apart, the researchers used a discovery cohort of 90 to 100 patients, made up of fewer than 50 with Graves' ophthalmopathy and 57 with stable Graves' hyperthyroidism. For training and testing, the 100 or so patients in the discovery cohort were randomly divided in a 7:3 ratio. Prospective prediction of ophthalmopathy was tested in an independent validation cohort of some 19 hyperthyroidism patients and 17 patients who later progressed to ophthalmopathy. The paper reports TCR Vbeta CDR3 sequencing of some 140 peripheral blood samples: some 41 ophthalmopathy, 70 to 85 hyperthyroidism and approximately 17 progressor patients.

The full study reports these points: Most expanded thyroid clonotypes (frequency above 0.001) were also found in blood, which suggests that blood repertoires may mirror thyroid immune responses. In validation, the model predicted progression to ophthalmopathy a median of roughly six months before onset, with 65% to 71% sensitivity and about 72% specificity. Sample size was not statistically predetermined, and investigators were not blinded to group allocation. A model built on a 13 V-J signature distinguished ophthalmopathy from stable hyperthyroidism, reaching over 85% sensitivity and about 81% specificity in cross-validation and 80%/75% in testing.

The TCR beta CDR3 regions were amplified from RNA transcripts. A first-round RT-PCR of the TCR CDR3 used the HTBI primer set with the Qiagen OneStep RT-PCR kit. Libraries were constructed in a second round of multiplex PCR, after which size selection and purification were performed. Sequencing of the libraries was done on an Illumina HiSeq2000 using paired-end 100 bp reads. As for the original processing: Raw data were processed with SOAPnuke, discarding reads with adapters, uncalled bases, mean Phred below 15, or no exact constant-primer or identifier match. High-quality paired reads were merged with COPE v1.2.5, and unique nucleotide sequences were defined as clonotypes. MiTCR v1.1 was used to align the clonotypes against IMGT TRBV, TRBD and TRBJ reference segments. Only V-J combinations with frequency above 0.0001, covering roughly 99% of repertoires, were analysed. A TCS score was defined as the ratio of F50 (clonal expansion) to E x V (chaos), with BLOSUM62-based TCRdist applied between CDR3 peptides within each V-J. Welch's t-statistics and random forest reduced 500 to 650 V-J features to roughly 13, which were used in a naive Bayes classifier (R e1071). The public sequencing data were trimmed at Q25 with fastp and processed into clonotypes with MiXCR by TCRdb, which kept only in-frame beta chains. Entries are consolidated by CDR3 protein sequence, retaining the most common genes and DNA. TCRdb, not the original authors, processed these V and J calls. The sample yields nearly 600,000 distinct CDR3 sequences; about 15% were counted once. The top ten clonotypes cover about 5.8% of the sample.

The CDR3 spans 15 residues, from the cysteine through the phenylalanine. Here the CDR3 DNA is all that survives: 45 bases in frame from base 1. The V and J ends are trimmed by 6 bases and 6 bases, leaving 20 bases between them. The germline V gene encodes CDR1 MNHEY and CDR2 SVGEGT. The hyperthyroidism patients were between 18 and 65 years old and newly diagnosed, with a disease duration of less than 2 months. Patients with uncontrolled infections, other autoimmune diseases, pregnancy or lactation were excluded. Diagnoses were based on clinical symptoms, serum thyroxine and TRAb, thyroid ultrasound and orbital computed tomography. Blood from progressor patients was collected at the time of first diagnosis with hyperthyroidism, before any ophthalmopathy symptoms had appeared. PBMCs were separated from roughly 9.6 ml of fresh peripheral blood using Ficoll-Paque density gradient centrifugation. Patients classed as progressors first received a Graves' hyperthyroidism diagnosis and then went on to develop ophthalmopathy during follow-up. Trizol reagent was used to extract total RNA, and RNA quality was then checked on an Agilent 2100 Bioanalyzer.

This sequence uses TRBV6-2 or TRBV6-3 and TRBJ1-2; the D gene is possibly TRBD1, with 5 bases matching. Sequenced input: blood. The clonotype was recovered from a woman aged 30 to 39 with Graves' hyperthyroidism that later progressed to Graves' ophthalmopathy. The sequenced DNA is TGTGCCAGCAGCATCCCTGGGACCTCGAGAAATGGCTACACCTTC. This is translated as CASSIPGTSRNGYTF.